This passage covers 12 T cell receptor beta chains from one sample sequenced in a study of spatial heterogeneity in lung cancer. Study findings and constraints: Tumor mutation counts were tracked by expanded intratumoral alpha and beta TCR counts.

Time point of the sample: sample taken at primary tumor resection. In TCRdb, the 5' RACE reads were re-called with MiXCR into one record per CDR3 protein. The data contain over 10,000 distinct CDR3 sequences, more than 5.5% of them seen just once; the ten biggest clones take up around 10%. Their antigen targets remain unknown. The specimen was lung tumor tissue, collected at surgery. Every receptor here comes from a female donor with early-stage non-small cell lung cancer.

Many counts were recorded for this clonotype. The chain joins TRBV25-1 to TRBJ1-1; 9 bases align to TRBD1. CDR1 and CDR2 (germline): MGHDK, SYGVNS. The CDR3 has 19 amino acids. The J segment lost 0 bases and the V segment lost 6 bases, leaving 17 bases of the junction unmatched. The CDR3 DNA follows: TGTGCCAGCAGGGGGGACCCGGGACAGGGAGGTAGAATGAACACTGAAGCTTTCTTT. It specifies CASRGDPGQGGRMNTEAFF.

The table lists this clonotype with many counts. The rearrangement links TRBV18 to TRBJ1-2; 7 nucleotides agree with TRBD1. Losses at the gene ends were 3 bases for V and 8 bases for J; bases not matched to a gene: 12. The CDR3 extends over 15 amino acids. The germline V gene has CDR1 KGHSH and CDR2 LQKENI. The CDR3 loop reads CASSPPGGRDYGYTF. In nucleotides, the CDR3 is TGTGCCAGCTCACCCCCAGGGGGTAGAGATTACGGCTACACCTTC. The full variable domain, completed using reference TRBV18 and TRBJ1-2, is NAGVMQNPRHLVRRRGQEARLRCSPMKGHSHVYWYRQLPEEGLKFMVYLQKENIIDESGMPKERFSAEFPKEGPSILRIQQVVRGDSAAYFCASSPPGGRDYGYTFGSGTRLTVV.

By sample share, this clonotype is medium-sized. The chain employs TRBV14 and TRBJ2-1; a possible D gene is TRBD1 (6 bases). Germline V gene sequence: CDR1 SGHDN, CDR2 FVKESK. CDR3 length: 15 amino acids. V was pared by 1 base and J by 9 bases, with 16 bases between. The CDR3 reads CASSQGRASGAEQFF. The CDR3 nucleotides are TGTGCCAGCAGCCAAGGCAGGGCCTCAGGGGCTGAGCAGTTCTTC.

This clonotype was counted ten times or more. Here the CDR3 reads CASRQTGTGYNEQFF. CDR3 nucleotide sequence: TGTGCCAGCAGGCAGACCGGGACAGGCTACAATGAGCAGTTCTTC. The chain couples TRBV7-9 to TRBJ2-1; 8 bases fit TRBD1. The CDR3 totals 15 residues. With 6 bases clipped from V and 3 bases from J, the junction kept 7 bases outside the gene matches. CDR1 is SEHNR, CDR2 FQNEAQ, per germline (reference sequence).

This clonotype was counted many times. CDR3 region: CASSLTGGGYSNQPQHF. CDR3 nucleotide sequence: TGTGCCAGCAGCCTAACAGGAGGTGGTTATAGCAATCAGCCCCAGCATTTT. The chain combines TRBV7-9 with TRBJ1-5; D possibly corresponds to TRBD1 (5 bases). This CDR3 is 17 amino acids long. The V and J ends lost 5 bases and 0 bases respectively, with 17 bases between them. The germline V gene encodes CDR1 SEHNR and CDR2 FQNEAQ (reference sequence).

This clonotype was seen repeatedly, ten times or more. The rearrangement links TRBV12-3 or TRBV12-4 to TRBJ1-3; 8 bases match TRBD1. The CDR3 contains 16 residues. The junction had 8 bases not matched to a gene; V was cut back by 7 bases and J by 0 bases. The CDR3 protein is CASTLTGGYSGNTIYF. As DNA, the CDR3 is TGTGCCAGCACCCTCACAGGGGGGTACTCTGGAAACACCATATATTTT.

This clonotype has at least ten counts. DNA for the CDR3: TGTGCCAGCAGCCAAGATCCAGGGAACTATGGCTACACCTTC. Protein sequence: CASSQDPGNYGYTF. The chain combines TRBV14 with TRBJ1-2; perhaps TRBD1 as D (5 bases). The germline gives CDR1 SGHDN, CDR2 FVKESK. This CDR3 has 14 residues. Between the trimmed V and J ends, which lost 0 bases and 2 bases, there was a span of 7 bases. Full variable domain (missing parts from reference TRBV14 and TRBJ1-2): EAGVTQFPSHSVIEKGQTVTLRCDPISGHDNLYWYRRVMGKEIKFLLHFVKESKQDESGMPNNRFLAERTGGTYSTLKVQPAELEDSGVYFCASSQDPGNYGYTFGSGTRLTVV.

This clonotype was seen repeatedly, ten times or more. The rearrangement links TRBV9 to TRBJ2-5; D possibly matches TRBD1 or TRBD2 (5 bases each). In germline, CDR1 is SGDLS, CDR2 YYNGEE. The CDR3 is 15 residues long. V lost 4 bases and J lost 3, with 16 bases in between. The CDR3: CASSPDLGVKETQYF. CDR3 sequence (DNA): TGTGCCAGCAGCCCAGACCTGGGGGTCAAAGAGACCCAGTACTTC.

At least ten counts were recorded for this clonotype. This chain joins TRBV2 and TRBJ1-2; the D is unclear. The CDR3 covers 12 residues. Germline CDR1 is SNHLY and CDR2 is FYNNEI. The V end lost 4 bases, the J end lost 4 bases, and 7 bases lay between the germline ends. The CDR3: CASSVAGYGYTF. CDR3 coding DNA: TGTGCCAGCAGTGTTGCGGGCTATGGCTACACCTTC.

There are many counts of this clonotype. J is TRBJ2-1 and V is TRBV4-2; D remains unclear. Germline assignment: CDR1 LGHNA and CDR2 YNFKEQ. The CDR3 extends over 14 amino acids. The V end lost 0 bases, the J end lost 9 bases, and 12 bases lay between the germline ends. The CDR3: CASSQDRLDAEQFF. The CDR3 coding sequence is TGTGCCAGCAGCCAAGATCGGCTAGATGCTGAGCAGTTCTTC.

There are many counts of this clonotype. This could be a read error, since a much larger clone is one nucleotide away. This chain joins TRBV20-1 and TRBJ2-4; possible D gene TRBD2, 5 bases. The CDR3 totals 16 residues. V lost 0 bases and J lost 9, with 21 bases in between. Germline-derived CDR1 and CDR2 are DFQATT and SNEGSKA (reference sequence). CDR3 sequence: CSAREEGRAEGSIQYF. CDR3 sequence (DNA): TGCAGTGCTAGAGAGGAAGGCCGGGCTGAGGGCTCCATTCAGTACTTC.

This clonotype was detected ten times or more. The V gene is TRBV3-1, the J gene TRBJ1-4; tentative D call: TRBD1 (5 bases). Germline CDR1 and CDR2: LGHDT and YNNKEL (reference sequence). V shed 2 bases and J shed 5 bases, with 18 bases lying between them. The CDR3 spans 17 residues. The CDR3 spells CASSQNPRTRANEKLFF. The CDR3 coding sequence is TGTGCCAGCAGCCAAAACCCCCGGACCAGGGCAAATGAAAAACTGTTTTTT.